Following are 2 T cell receptor beta chains from one sample sequenced in a study of blood T cell repertoires in COVID-19. Generated by immunoSEQ multiplex PCR, the TCRdb table keeps only in-frame clones and is missing some. The sample shows around 79,000 clones, about 89% of them seen only once. Source material: peripheral blood. Receptor source: a man in his 70s with active or convalescent COVID-19.

The V and J genes are TRBV5-1 and TRBJ1-6; 7 positions match TRBD1. With V trimmed by 9 bases and J by 7 bases, 13 bases remained unmatched. Germline V CDR1 and CDR2: SGHRS, YFSETQ. This CDR3 is 15 amino acids long. The CDR3: CATRRQGPLNSPLHF. CDR3 coding DNA: TGCGCCACCCGAAGACAGGGCCCCTTGAATTCACCCCTCCACTTT.

The gene calls are TRBV5-3 and TRBJ2-1; no firm D call. TRBV5-3 is designated an ORF whose function remains uncertain. The CDR3 spans 15 residues. The V and J ends lost 7 bases and 0 bases respectively, with 14 bases between them. CDR3: CARGFRSSSYNEQFF. The DNA of the CDR3 is TGTGCCAGAGGGTTCCGGTCTAGCTCCTACAATGAGCAGTTCTTC.